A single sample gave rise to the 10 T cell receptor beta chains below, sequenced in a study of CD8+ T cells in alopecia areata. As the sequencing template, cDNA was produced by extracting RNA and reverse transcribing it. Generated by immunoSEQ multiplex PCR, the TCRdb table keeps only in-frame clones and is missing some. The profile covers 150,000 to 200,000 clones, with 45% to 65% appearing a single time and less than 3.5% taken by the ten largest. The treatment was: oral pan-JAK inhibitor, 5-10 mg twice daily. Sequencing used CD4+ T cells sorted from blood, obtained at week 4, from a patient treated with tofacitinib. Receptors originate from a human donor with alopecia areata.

In DNA, the CDR3 is TGCGCCAGCAGCTCGGACAGCTTAAGCTCCTACGAGCAGTACTTC. This encodes CASSSDSLSSYEQYF. The gene calls are TRBV5-1 and TRBJ2-7; a weak D match, TRBD1 (6 bases). Germline lookup yields CDR1 SGHRS and CDR2 YFSETQ. This CDR3 has 15 residues. V lost 3 bases and J lost 0, with 13 bases in between.

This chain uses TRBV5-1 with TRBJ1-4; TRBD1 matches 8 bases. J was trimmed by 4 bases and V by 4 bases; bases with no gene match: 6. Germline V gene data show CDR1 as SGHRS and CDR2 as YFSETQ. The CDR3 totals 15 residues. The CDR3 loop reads CASSLGQGRNEKLFF. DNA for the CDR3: TGCGCCAGCAGCCTCGGACAGGGTCGTAATGAAAAACTGTTTTTT.

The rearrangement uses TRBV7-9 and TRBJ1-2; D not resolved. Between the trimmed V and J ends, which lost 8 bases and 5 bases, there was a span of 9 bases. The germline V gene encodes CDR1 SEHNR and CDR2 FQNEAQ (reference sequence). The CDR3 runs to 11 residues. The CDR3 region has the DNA TGTGCCAGCGGAAGGGAATATGGCTACACCTTC. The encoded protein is CASGREYGYTF.

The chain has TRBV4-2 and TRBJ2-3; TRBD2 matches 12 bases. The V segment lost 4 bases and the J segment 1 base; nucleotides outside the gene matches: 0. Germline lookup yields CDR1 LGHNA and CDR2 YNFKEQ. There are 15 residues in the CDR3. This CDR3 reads CASSPSGGGTDTQYF. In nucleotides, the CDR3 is TGTGCCAGCAGCCCTAGCGGGGGGGGCACAGATACGCAGTATTTT.

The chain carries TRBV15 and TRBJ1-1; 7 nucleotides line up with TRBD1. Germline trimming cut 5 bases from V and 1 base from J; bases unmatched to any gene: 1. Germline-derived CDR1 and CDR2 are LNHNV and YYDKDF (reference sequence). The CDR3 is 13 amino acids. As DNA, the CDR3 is TGTGCCACCAGCGGGACAGCGAACACTGAAGCTTTCTTT. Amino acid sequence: CATSGTANTEAFF.

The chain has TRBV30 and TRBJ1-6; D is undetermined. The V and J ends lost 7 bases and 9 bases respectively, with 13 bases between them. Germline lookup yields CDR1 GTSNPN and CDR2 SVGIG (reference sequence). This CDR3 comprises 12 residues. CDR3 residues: CAFSNRGSPLHF. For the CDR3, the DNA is TGTGCCTTTTCCAACCGCGGTTCACCCCTCCACTTT.

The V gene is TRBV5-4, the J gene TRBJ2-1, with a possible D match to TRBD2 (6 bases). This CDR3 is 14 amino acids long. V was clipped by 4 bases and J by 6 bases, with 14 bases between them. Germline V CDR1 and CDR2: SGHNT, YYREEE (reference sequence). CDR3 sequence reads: CASSQPGESNEQFF. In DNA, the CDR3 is TGTGCCAGCAGCCAACCGGGGGAATCCAATGAGCAGTTCTTC.

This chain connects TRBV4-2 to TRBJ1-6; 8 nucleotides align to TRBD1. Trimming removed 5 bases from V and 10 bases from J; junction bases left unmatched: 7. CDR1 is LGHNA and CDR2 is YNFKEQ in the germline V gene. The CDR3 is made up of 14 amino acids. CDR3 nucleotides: TGTGCCAGCAGCGTAGGACAGGGAGGCTCACCCCTCCACTTT. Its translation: CASSVGQGGSPLHF.

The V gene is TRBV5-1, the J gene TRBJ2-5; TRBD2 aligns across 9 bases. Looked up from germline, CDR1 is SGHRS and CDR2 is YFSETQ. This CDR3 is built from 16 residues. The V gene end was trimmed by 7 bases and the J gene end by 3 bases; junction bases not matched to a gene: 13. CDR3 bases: TGCGCCAGCGGGCCGGGGTCTAGCGGGGTCGAAGAGACCCAGTACTTC. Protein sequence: CASGPGSSGVEETQYF.

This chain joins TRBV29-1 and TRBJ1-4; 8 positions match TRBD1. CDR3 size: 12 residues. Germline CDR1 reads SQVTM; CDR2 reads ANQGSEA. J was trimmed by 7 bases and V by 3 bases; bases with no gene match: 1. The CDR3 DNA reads TGCAGCGTTGACAGGGGGCGTGAAAAACTGTTTTTT. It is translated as CSVDRGREKLFF.